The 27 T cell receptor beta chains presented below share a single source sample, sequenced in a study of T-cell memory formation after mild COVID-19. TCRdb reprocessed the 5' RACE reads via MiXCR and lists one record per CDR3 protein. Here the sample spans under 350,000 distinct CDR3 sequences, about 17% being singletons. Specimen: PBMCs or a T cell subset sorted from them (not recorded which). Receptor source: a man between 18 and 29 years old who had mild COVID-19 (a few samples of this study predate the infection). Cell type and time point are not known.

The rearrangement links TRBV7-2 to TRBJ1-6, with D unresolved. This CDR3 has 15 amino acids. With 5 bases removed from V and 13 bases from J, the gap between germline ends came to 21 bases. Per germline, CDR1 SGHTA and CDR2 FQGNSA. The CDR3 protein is CASSQNQTGMSPLHF. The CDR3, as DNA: TGTGCCAGCAGCCAAAACCAGACCGGTATGAGCCCCCTCCACTTT.

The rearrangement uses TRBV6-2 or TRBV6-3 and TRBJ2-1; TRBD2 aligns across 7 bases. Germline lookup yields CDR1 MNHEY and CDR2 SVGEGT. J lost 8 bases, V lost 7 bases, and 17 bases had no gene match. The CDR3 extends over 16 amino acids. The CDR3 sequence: CASTTSRWGGLDEQFF. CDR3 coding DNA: TGTGCCAGCACTACCTCCAGGTGGGGGGGGTTGGATGAGCAGTTCTTC.

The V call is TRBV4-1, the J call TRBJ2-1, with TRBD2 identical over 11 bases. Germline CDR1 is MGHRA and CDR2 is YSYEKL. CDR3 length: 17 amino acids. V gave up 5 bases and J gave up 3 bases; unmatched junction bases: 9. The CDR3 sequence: CASSLPSSGGIYNEQFF. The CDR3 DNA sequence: TGCGCCAGCAGCTTACCCTCTAGCGGGGGGATCTACAATGAGCAGTTCTTC.

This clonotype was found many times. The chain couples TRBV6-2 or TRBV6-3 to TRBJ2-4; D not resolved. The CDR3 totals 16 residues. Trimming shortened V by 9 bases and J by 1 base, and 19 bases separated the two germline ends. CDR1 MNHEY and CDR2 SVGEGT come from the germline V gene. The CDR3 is CASRRRTKEAKNIQYF. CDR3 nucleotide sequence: TGTGCCAGTCGACGGAGAACGAAGGAGGCCAAAAACATTCAGTACTTC.

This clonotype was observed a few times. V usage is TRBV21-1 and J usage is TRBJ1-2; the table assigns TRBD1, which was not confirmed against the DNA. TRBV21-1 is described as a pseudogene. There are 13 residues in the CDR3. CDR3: CASRRTGYVGYTF. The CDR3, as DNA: TGTGCCAGCAGAAGAACAGGATACGTGGGCTACACCTTC.

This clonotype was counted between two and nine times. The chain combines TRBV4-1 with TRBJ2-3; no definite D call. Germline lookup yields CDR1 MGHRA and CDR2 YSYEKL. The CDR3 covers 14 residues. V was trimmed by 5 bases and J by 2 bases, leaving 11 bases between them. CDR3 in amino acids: CASSFSPNTDTQYF. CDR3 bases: TGCGCCAGCAGCTTTAGCCCGAACACAGATACGCAGTATTTT.

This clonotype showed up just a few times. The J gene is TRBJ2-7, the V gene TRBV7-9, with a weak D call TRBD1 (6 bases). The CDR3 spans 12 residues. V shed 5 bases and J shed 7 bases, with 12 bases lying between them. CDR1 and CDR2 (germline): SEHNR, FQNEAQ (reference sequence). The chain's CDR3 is CASSPGQLEQYF. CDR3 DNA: TGTGCCAGCAGCCCCGGACAGTTGGAGCAGTACTTC.

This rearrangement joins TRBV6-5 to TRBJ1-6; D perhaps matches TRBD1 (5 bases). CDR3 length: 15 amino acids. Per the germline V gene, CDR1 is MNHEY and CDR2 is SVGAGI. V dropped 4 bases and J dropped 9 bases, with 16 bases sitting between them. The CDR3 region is CASSSRDPSISPLHF. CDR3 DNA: TGTGCCAGCAGTTCCCGGGACCCGAGCATTTCACCCCTCCACTTT.

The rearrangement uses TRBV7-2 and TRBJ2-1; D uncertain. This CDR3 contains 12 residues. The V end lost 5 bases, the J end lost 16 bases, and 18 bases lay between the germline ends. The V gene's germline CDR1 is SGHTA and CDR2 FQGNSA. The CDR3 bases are TGTGCCAGCAGCAGTGCGACAACCCCCGTATTCTTC. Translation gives CASSSATTPVFF.

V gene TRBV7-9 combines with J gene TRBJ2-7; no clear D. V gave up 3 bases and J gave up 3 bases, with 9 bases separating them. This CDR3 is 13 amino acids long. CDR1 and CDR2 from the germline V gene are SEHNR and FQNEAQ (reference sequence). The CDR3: CASSFPLHYEQYF. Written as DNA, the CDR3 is TGTGCCAGCAGCTTCCCCTTACACTACGAGCAGTACTTC.

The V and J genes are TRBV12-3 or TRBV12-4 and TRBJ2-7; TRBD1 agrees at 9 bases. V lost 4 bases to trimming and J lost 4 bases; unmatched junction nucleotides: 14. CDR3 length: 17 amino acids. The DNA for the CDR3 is TGTGCCAGCAGTTCTTTCTTCTGGGACAGGGATACGTACGAGCAGTACTTC. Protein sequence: CASSSFFWDRDTYEQYF.

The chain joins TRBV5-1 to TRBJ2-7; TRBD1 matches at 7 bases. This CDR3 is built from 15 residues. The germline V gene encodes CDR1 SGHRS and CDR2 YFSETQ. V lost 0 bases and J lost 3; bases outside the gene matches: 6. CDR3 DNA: TGCGCCAGCAGCTTGGGGACAGGATACCTCTACGAGCAGTACTTC. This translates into CASSLGTGYLYEQYF. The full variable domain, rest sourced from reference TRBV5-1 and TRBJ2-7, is KAGVTQTPRYLIKTRGQQVTLSCSPISGHRSVSWYQQTPGQGLQFLFEYFSETQRNKGNFPGRFSGRQFSNSRSEMNVSTLELGDSALYLCASSLGTGYLYEQYFGPGTRLTVT.

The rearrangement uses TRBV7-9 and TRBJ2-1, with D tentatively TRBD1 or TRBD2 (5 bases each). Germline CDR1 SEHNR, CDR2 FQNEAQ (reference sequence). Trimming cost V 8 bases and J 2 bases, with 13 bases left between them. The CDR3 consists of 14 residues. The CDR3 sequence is CASLGVSAYNEQFF. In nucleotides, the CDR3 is TGTGCCAGCTTGGGGGTGTCGGCCTACAATGAGCAGTTCTTC.

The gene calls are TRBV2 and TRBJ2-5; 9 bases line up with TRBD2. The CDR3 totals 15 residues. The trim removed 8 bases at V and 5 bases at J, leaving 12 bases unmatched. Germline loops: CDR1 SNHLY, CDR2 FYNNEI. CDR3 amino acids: CASGRSSGGGETQYF. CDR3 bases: TGTGCCAGCGGGCGGAGTAGCGGGGGAGGGGAGACCCAGTACTTC.

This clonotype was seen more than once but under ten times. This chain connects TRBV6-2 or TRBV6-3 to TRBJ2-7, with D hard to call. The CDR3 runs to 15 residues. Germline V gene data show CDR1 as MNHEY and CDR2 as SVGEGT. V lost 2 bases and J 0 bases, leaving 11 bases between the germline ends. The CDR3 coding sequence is TGTGCCAGCAGTTACGTACACCAAAGCTCCTACGAGCAGTACTTC. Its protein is CASSYVHQSSYEQYF.

CDR3 coding DNA: TGCGCCAGCAGGGACTCGAGCTCTGGAAACACCATATATTTT. Translation gives CASRDSSSGNTIYF. The gene calls are TRBV5-1 and TRBJ1-3, with D hard to call. Trimming stripped 5 bases from V and 0 bases from J, with 9 bases between. The length of the CDR3 is 14 residues. The V gene's germline CDR1 is SGHRS and CDR2 YFSETQ.

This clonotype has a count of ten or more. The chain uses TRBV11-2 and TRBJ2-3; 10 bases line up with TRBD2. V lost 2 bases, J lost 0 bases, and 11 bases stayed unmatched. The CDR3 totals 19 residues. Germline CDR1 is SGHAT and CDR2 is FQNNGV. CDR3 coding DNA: TGTGCCAGCAGCTTACTCCGTCTAGCGGGGGCCTTTAGCACAGATACGCAGTATTTT. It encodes CASSLLRLAGAFSTDTQYF.

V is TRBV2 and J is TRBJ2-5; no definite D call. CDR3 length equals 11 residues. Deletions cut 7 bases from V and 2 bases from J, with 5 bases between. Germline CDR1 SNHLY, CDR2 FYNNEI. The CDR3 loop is CASMRQETQYF. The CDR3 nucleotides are TGTGCCAGCATGAGGCAAGAGACCCAGTACTTC.

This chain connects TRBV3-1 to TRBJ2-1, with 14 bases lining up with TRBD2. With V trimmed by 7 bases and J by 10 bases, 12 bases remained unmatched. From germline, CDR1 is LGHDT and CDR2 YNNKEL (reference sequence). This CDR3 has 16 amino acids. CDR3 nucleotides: TGTGCCAGCAAGAGCAGCGGACTAGCGGGGGGCCGGGAGCAGTTCTTC. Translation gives CASKSSGLAGGREQFF.

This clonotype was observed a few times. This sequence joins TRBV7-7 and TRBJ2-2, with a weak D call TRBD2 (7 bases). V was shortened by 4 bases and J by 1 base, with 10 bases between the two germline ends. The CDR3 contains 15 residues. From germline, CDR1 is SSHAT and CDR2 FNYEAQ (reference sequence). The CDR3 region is CASSWGGLNTGELFF. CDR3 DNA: TGTGCCAGCAGCTGGGGGGGCCTGAACACCGGGGAGCTGTTTTTT. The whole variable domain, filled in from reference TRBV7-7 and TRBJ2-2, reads GAGVSQSPRYKVTKRGQDVTLRCDPISSHATLYWYQQALGQGPEFLTYFNYEAQPDKSGLPSDRFSAERPEGSISTLTIQRTEQRDSAMYRCASSWGGLNTGELFFGEGSRLTVL.

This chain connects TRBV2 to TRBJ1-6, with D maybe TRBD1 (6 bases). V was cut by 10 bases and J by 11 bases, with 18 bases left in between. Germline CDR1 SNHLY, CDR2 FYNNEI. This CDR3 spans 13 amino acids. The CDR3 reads CATTQQGRPPLHF. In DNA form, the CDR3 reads TGTGCCACCACTCAACAGGGTAGGCCACCCCTCCACTTT.

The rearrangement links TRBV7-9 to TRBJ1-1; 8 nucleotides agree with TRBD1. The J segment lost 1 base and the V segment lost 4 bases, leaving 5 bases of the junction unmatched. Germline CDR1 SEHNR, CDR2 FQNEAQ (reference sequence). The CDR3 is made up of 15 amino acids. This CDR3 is CASSSRQGPNTEAFF. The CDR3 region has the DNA TGTGCCAGCAGCTCTCGACAGGGGCCGAACACTGAAGCTTTCTTT.

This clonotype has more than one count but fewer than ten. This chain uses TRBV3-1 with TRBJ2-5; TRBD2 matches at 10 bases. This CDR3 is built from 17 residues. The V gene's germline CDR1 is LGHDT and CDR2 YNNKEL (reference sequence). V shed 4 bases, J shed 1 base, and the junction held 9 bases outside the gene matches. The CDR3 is CASSRRTSGRGQETQYF. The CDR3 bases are TGTGCCAGCAGCCGGAGGACTAGCGGCCGAGGCCAAGAGACCCAGTACTTC.

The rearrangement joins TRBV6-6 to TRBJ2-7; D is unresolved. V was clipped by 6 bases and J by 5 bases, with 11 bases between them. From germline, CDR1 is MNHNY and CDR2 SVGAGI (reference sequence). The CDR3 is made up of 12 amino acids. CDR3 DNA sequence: TGTGCCAGCAGGGAGAGCACCGACGAGCAGTACTTC. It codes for CASRESTDEQYF.

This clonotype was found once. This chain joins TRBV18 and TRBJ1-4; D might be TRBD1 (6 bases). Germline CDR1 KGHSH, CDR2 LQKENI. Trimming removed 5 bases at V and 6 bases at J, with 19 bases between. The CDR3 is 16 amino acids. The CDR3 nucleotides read TGTGCCAGCTCAGTCTTGGCCTCGGCAGGGGATGAAAAACTGTTTTTT. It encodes CASSVLASAGDEKLFF.

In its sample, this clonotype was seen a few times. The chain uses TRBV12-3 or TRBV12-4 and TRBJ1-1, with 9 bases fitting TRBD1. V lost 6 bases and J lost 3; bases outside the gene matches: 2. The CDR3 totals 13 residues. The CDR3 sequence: CASRTGGDTEAFF. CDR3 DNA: TGTGCCAGCAGGACAGGGGGAGACACTGAAGCTTTCTTT.

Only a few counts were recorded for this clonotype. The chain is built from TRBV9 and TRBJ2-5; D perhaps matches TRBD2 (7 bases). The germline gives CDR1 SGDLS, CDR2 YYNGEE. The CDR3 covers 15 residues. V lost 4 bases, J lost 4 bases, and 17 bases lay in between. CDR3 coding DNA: TGTGCCAGCAGCCCCGGGCAGGGGAGGGGAGAGACCCAGTACTTC. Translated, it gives CASSPGQGRGETQYF.